Listed here are 20 T cell receptor beta chains from one sample, sequenced in a study of T cell responses to AZD1222 COVID-19 vaccine. The data were produced by immunoSEQ multiplex PCR, yet TCRdb's version contains in-frame clones alone and is incomplete. The sample lists fewer than 90,000 clones, over 80% seen once, with 11% in the top ten. This specimen consisted of peripheral blood, obtained 28 days after the second AZD1222 dose. These receptors all stem from an adult who received the AZD1222 COVID-19 vaccine.

This chain connects TRBV10-3 to TRBJ1-1; possibly TRBD1 for D (5 bases). This CDR3 has 13 amino acids. Trimming removed 8 bases at V and 4 bases at J, with 14 bases between. In germline, CDR1 is ENHRY, CDR2 SYGVKD. The CDR3 is CAIYSGLGTEAFF. The CDR3 coding sequence is TGTGCCATCTACTCAGGGCTAGGCACTGAAGCTTTCTTT.

In its sample, this clone was seen once. This rearrangement joins TRBV6-6 to TRBJ2-1; a possible D gene is TRBD2 (7 bases). CDR1 is MNHNY, CDR2 SVGAGI, per germline (reference sequence). V was trimmed by 8 bases and J by 7 bases, leaving 21 bases between them. This CDR3 is built from 15 residues. CDR3 DNA sequence: TGTGCCAGCGCCAATGGGGGCGGGAGAAAAAATGAGCAGTTCTTC. This sequence encodes CASANGGGRKNEQFF.

This chain uses TRBV28 with TRBJ1-2; 8 bases fit TRBD1. The CDR3 covers 15 residues. The germline gives CDR1 MDHEN, CDR2 SYDVKM. Trimming cost V 7 bases and J 1 base; bases outside gene matches: 8. In nucleotides, the CDR3 is TGTGCCAGCAAACCTTCCAGGGGGCTTAACTATGGCTACACCTTC. Its protein is CASKPSRGLNYGYTF.

The chain combines TRBV5-6 with TRBJ1-6; D not certain. Trimming pared 4 bases from V and 9 bases from J, leaving 14 bases between. The germline V gene encodes CDR1 SGHDT and CDR2 YYEEEE. This CDR3 has 14 amino acids. The CDR3 coding sequence is TGTGCCAGCAGCAGGGTGGGTTCTACTTCACCCCTCCACTTT. Amino acid sequence: CASSRVGSTSPLHF.

The chain uses TRBV18 and TRBJ2-1, with D maybe TRBD1 (5 bases). Trimming pared 4 bases from V and 4 bases from J, leaving 8 bases between. CDR1 is KGHSH, CDR2 LQKENI, per germline. The CDR3 length is 13 residues. In nucleotides, the CDR3 is TGTGCCAGCTCACACGACAGTTACAATGAGCAGTTCTTC. This encodes CASSHDSYNEQFF.

There are a few counts of this clone. This sequence joins TRBV12-1 and TRBJ2-7. TRBV12-1 is designated a pseudogene. The CDR3 has 14 residues. CDR3 protein: CASSFGWNTHEQYF. CDR3 in DNA: TGTGCCAGCAGCTTTGGGTGGAACACCCACGAGCAGTACTTC.

The chain has TRBV5-1 and TRBJ1-2; 7 bases map to TRBD1. The CDR3 loop spans 17 amino acids. J gave up 4 bases and V 4 bases, and 16 bases lay outside the gene matches. In germline, CDR1 is SGHRS, CDR2 YFSETQ. CDR3 sequence reads: CASSRRGTGALSYGYTF. DNA for the CDR3: TGCGCCAGCAGCCGCCGAGGCACAGGGGCACTTTCCTATGGCTACACCTTC.

The chain combines TRBV5-1 with TRBJ2-2, with D tentatively TRBD2 (6 bases). The germline gives CDR1 SGHRS, CDR2 YFSETQ. V was trimmed by 0 bases and J by 7 bases, leaving 13 bases between them. The CDR3 totals 15 residues. This CDR3 reads CASSLAVAEGGELFF. The CDR3 nucleotides are TGCGCCAGCAGCTTGGCCGTCGCGGAGGGCGGGGAGCTGTTTTTT.

V usage is TRBV6-5 and J usage is TRBJ2-1; weak D call: TRBD1 (5 bases). Germline-derived CDR1 and CDR2 are MNHEY and SVGAGI. V was cut by 6 bases and J by 6 bases, with 9 bases left in between. The CDR3 is 12 amino acids. Here the CDR3 DNA reads TGTGCCAGCAGGACAGCCTTCAATGAGCAGTTCTTC. Amino acids: CASRTAFNEQFF.

The chain has TRBV5-1 and TRBJ2-7; 7 positions match TRBD1. V was clipped by 4 bases and J by 3 bases; unmatched bases: 10. Germline V gene lookup returns CDR1 SGHRS and CDR2 YFSETQ. The CDR3 spans 15 residues. In DNA, the CDR3 is TGCGCCAGCAGCACGATTCCGGGACAGTTCTACGAGCAGTACTTC. Translation gives CASSTIPGQFYEQYF.

This chain joins TRBV2 and TRBJ1-4, with D perhaps TRBD1 (5 bases). Germline values: CDR1 SNHLY, CDR2 FYNNEI. This CDR3 contains 16 residues. V lost 2 bases to trimming and J lost 3 bases, with 13 bases between them. CDR3 sequence (DNA): TGTGCCAGCAGTGAAATAGGCAGGGACCCTAATGAAAAACTGTTTTTT. It codes for CASSEIGRDPNEKLFF. Based on the CDR3 plus reference TRBV2 and TRBJ1-4, the full variable domain is EPEVTQTPSHQVTQMGQEVILRCVPISNHLYFYWYRQILGQKVEFLVSFYNNEISEKSEIFDDQFSVERPDGSNFTLKIRSTKLEDSAMYFCASSEIGRDPNEKLFFGSGTQLSVL.

This clone was observed a few times. V gene TRBV6-2 or TRBV6-3 combines with J gene TRBJ1-1, with a tentative D call TRBD1 (6 bases). The CDR3 has 15 residues. With 4 bases removed from V and 4 bases from J, the gap between germline ends came to 16 bases. Germline CDR1 reads MNHEY; CDR2 reads SVGEGT. Here the CDR3 DNA reads TGTGCCAGCAGTTCCCTGGGGGCCTGGGGCACTGAAGCTTTCTTT. Translated, it gives CASSSLGAWGTEAFF.

There are a few counts of this clone. CDR3: CASSEARDVRTYEQYF. CDR3 bases: TGTGCCAGCAGTGAAGCTAGGGACGTGAGAACCTACGAGCAGTACTTC. The chain recombines TRBV2 with TRBJ2-7, with D possibly being TRBD1 or TRBD2 (5 bases each). V lost 0 bases to trimming and J lost 2 bases, with 14 bases between them. The CDR3 length is 16 residues. Germline V gene sequence: CDR1 SNHLY, CDR2 FYNNEI.

The chain has TRBV6-5 and TRBJ2-3, with 9 bases that match TRBD1. The V gene's germline CDR1 is MNHEY and CDR2 SVGAGI. The length of the CDR3 is 14 residues. J lost 5 bases, V lost 5 bases, and 5 bases had no gene match. CDR3 region: CASSHRGRGDTQYF. The CDR3 DNA reads as TGTGCCAGCAGTCACAGGGGGCGGGGAGATACGCAGTATTTT.

A single count supports this clone. V is TRBV7-3 and J is TRBJ1-1; D gene uncertain. The CDR3 has 13 residues. Trimming pared 0 bases from V and 7 bases from J, leaving 9 bases between. Germline V gives CDR1 SGHTA, CDR2 FQGTGA. The CDR3 nucleotides are TGTGCCAGCAGCTTAACAAGTGAGGGTGAAGCTTTCTTT. Translating gives CASSLTSEGEAFF.

This chain connects TRBV7-3 to TRBJ2-1, with 14 bases lining up with TRBD2. This CDR3 comprises 14 residues. Trimming took 4 bases from V and 12 from J; bases not matched to a gene: 5. CDR1 and CDR2 (germline): SGHTA, FQGTGA. CDR3: CASSSTSGGAGQFF. CDR3 nucleotide sequence: TGTGCCAGCAGCTCGACTAGCGGGGGGGCAGGGCAGTTCTTC.

J is TRBJ2-1 and V is TRBV5-5; 8 positions agree with TRBD2. The length of the CDR3 is 19 residues. Germline V lookup: CDR1 SGHKS, CDR2 YYEKEE (reference sequence). J gave up 0 bases and V 0 bases, and 11 bases lay outside the gene matches. As DNA, the CDR3 is TGTGCCAGCAGCTTGGTGGGTAGCGGGAACCCTAGCTCCTACAATGAGCAGTTCTTC. Its translation: CASSLVGSGNPSSYNEQFF.

V gene TRBV18 combines with J gene TRBJ2-2; D perhaps matches TRBD1 (6 bases). Germline V lookup: CDR1 KGHSH, CDR2 LQKENI. The CDR3 has 18 residues. Trimming removed 1 base from V and 0 bases from J, with 15 bases in between. The CDR3 DNA is TGTGCCAGCTCACCACTTCCAGGACAGAGAACGAACACCGGGGAGCTGTTTTTT. It codes for CASSPLPGQRTNTGELFF.

This chain uses TRBV6-5 with TRBJ1-2, with TRBD1 matching over 8 bases. This CDR3 has 12 residues. The junction had 0 bases not matched to a gene; V was cut back by 6 bases and J by 3 bases. Looked up from germline, CDR1 is MNHEY and CDR2 is SVGAGI. CDR3 DNA sequence: TGTGCCAGCAGGGACAGGGACTATGGCTACACCTTC. As protein: CASRDRDYGYTF.

The V gene is TRBV5-6, the J gene TRBJ1-3; D is ambiguous. The V gene's germline CDR1 is SGHDT and CDR2 YYEEEE. The V gene lost 5 bases and the J gene lost 0 bases, with 12 bases spanning the gap. The CDR3 spans 15 residues. The CDR3 DNA follows: TGTGCCAGCAGTTCGCGGTGGGGCTCTGGAAACACCATATATTTT. This translates into CASSSRWGSGNTIYF.